Given below is one TCR beta chain in context. The antigen is unknown. Recent vaccinations or acute infections were absent in the healthy HIV-negative adult donors. Naive CD4+ cells were CD45RA-selected; the remaining cells were memory. The data were produced by immunoSEQ multiplex PCR, yet TCRdb's version contains in-frame clones alone and is incomplete. This sample has hundreds of thousands of clones, with less than 96% found just once. CDR3 length: 16 amino acids. Looked up from germline, CDR1 is MDHEN and CDR2 is SYDVKM. Trimming left V 4 bases short and J 15 bases short, with 28 bases between. These data belong to a study of shared clonotypes between healthy human individuals. Study-wide background: In total, the donors were a couple of women and a few men aged 18 to 49.

Study-wide findings and caveats: Lower generation probabilities were found for non-shared clonotypes than for those shared by all four donors.

Material: naive CD4+ T cells sorted from blood. Indicated subset: CD45RA+ positively selected. This TCR came from a woman in her 30s in good health. This chain joins TRBV28 and TRBJ2-1; D is perhaps TRBD1 (6 bases). CDR3 residues: CASSSPTPLGAPGPFF. The CDR3 region has the DNA TGTGCCAGCAGTTCCCCTACTCCTCTGGGGGCACCCGGACCGTTCTTC.